This T cell receptor (beta chain) was found in a study of CD8 T cells in ankylosing spondylitis. General observations from the study: CD8+ by phenotype, disease-linked clones were relatively rare in peripheral blood. Made up of about eight highly homologous variants, a TCR beta motif appeared characteristic of ankylosing spondylitis blood. As reported, disease-linked clones showed significant enrichment in matched ankylosing spondylitis synovial fluid.

For TCR beta, libraries came from quantitative 5'-RACE with molecular barcodes. TCRdb re-derived calls from the 5' RACE reads in MiXCR, one entry per CDR3 protein. This sample has 55,000 or so distinct CDR3 sequences, with 7.4% found just once. This clonotype was detected many times. Its specificity is not known. CDR1 and CDR2 from the germline V gene are DFQATT and SNEGSKA (reference sequence). V lost 3 bases, J lost 2 bases, and 17 bases lay in between. The CDR3 covers 15 residues. This clonotype originated in a female donor with ankylosing spondylitis or in good health (not recorded which). The chain has TRBV20-1 and TRBJ2-7, with D possibly being TRBD1 or TRBD2 (5 bases each). Material: blood, either unsorted or a sorted T cell fraction (not recorded which). CDR3 amino acids: CSASSSGTATYEQYF. The CDR3 DNA sequence: TGCAGTGCTAGTTCCTCCGGGACGGCGACCTACGAGCAGTACTTC.